The clone carrying this T cell receptor (beta chain) was recorded at least ten times. Noted time point: newly diagnosed GD, antithyroid drugs for less than 3 months. The TCR library was prepared using RNA isolated from PBMCs. The data derive from a study of regulatory T cells in long-lasting Graves disease. With iRepertoire HTBI primers and Arm-PCR of CDR3 regions, TCR beta libraries were built. MiXCR was run by TCRdb on the multiplex PCR reads, yielding one entry per CDR3 protein. The sample holds under 700,000 distinct CDR3 sequences, about 16% seen once. This CDR3 is built from 15 residues. V was clipped by 3 bases and J by 0 bases, with 10 bases between them. The same specimen was also included in a second study, on T cells in Graves' hyperthyroidism and ophthalmopathy. That work contributes: Among clonotypes expanded in thyroid above 0.001, most were also found in blood.

The TCR originated in a woman aged 35 to 59 with Graves disease. The chain links TRBV12-3 or TRBV12-4 to TRBJ2-3, with TRBD2 as a possible D gene (7 bases). Sequenced here: peripheral blood mononuclear cells (PBMCs), sampled at new diagnosis, from a patient treated with antithyroid drugs. In nucleotides, the CDR3 is TGTGCCAGCAGTTTTTGGGGGGGCAGCACAGATACGCAGTATTTT. It specifies CASSFWGGSTDTQYF.